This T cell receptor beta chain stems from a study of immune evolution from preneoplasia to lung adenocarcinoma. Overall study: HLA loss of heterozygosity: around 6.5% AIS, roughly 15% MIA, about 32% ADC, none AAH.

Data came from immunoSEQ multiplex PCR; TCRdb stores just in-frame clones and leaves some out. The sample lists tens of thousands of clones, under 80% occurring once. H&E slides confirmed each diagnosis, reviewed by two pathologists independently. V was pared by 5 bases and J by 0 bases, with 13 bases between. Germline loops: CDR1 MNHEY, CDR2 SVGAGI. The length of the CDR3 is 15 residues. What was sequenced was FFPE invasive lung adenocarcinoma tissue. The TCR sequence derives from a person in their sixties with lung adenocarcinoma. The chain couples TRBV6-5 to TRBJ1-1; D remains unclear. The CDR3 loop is CASSGDHRMNTEAFF. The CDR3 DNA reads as TGTGCCAGCAGTGGCGACCACCGCATGAACACTGAAGCTTTCTTT.